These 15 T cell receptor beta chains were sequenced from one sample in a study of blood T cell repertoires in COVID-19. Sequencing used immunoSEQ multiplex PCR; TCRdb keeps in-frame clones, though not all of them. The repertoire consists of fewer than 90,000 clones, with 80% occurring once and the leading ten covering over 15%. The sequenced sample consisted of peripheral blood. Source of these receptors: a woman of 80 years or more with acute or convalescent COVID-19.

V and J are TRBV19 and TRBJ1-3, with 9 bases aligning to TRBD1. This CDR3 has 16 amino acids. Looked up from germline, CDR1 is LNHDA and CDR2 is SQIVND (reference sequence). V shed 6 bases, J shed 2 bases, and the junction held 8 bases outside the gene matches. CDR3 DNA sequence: TGTGCCAGTAGAAAAGTCCACAGGGGGCCTGGAAACACCATATATTTT. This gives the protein CASRKVHRGPGNTIYF.

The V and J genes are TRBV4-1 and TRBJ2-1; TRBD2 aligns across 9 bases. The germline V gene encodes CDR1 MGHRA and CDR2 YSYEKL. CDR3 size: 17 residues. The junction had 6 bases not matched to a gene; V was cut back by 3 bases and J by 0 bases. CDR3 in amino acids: CASSHTLAGSSYNEQFF. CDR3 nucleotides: TGCGCCAGCAGCCATACCCTAGCGGGGAGCTCCTACAATGAGCAGTTCTTC.

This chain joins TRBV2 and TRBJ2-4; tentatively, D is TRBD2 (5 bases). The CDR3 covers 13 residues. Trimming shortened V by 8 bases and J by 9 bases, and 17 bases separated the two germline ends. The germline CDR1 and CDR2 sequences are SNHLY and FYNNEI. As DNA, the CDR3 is TGTGCCAGCGCGTGGAGGATCCCCGGCATTCAGTACTTC. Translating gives CASAWRIPGIQYF.

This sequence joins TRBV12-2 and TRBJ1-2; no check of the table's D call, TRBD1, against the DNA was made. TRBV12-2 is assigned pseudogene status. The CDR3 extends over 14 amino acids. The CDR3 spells CASRLGDRLYGYTF. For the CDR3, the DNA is TGTGCAAGTCGCTTAGGGGACAGACTGTATGGCTACACCTTC.

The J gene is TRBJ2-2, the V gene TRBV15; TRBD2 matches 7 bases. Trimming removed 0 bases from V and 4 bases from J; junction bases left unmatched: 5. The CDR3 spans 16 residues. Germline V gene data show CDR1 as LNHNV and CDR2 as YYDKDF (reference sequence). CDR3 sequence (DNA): TGTGCCACCAGCAGAGATATCGGGAGGAGCACCGGGGAGCTGTTTTTT. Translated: CATSRDIGRSTGELFF.

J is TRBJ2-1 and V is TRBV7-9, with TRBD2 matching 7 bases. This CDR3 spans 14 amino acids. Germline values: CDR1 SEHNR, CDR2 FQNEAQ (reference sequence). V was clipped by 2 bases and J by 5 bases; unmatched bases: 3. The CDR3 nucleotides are TGTGCCAGCAGCTTAACTAGCGCAAACAATGAGCAGTTCTTC. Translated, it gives CASSLTSANNEQFF. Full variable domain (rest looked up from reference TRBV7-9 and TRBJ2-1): DTGVSQNPRHKITKRGQNVTFRCDPISEHNRLYWYRQTLGQGPEFLTYFQNEAQLEKSRLLSDRFSAERPKGSFSTLEIQRTEQGDSAMYLCASSLTSANNEQFFGPGTRLTVL.

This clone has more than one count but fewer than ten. This CDR3 reads CASKGPIRELSNQPQHF. The DNA of the CDR3 is TGTGCCAGCAAGGGCCCTATCAGGGAACTTAGCAATCAGCCCCAGCATTTT. V is TRBV2 and J is TRBJ1-5; D might be TRBD1 (5 bases). This CDR3 comprises 17 residues. Germline loops: CDR1 SNHLY, CDR2 FYNNEI. Trimming stripped 7 bases from V and 0 bases from J, with 19 bases between.

DNA of the CDR3: TGTGCCAGCAGCTCCTGGCCCCACACCGGGGAGCTGTTTTTT. This sequence encodes CASSSWPHTGELFF. The chain employs TRBV7-2 and TRBJ2-2; D not certain. CDR3 size: 14 residues. Trimming took off 4 bases at V and 3 bases at J, with 9 bases between the two ends. In germline, CDR1 is SGHTA, CDR2 FQGNSA.

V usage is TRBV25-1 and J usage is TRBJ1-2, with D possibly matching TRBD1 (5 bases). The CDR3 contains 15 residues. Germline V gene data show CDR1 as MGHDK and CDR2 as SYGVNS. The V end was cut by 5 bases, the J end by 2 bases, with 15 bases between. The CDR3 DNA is TGTGCCAGCAGTTCAGTAGTCGGGGGGAACTATGGCTACACCTTC. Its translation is CASSSVVGGNYGYTF.

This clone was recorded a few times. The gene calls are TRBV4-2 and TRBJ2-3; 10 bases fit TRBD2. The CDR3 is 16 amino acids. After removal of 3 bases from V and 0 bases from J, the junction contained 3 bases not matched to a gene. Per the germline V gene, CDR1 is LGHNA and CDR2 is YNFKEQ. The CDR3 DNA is TGTGCCAGCAGCCAGACGACTAGCGGGAGCACAGATACGCAGTATTTT. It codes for CASSQTTSGSTDTQYF.

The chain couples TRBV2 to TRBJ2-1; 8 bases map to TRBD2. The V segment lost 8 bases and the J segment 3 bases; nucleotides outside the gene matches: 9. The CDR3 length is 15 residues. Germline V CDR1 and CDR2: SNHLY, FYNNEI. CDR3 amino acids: CASLRETSVYNEQFF. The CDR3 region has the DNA TGTGCCAGCCTCCGAGAGACTAGCGTCTACAATGAGCAGTTCTTC.

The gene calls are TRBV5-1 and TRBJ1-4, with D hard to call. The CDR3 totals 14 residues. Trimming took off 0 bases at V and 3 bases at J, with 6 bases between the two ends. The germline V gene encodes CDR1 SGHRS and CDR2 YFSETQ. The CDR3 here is CASSLDNSNEKLFF. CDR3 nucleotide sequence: TGCGCCAGCAGCTTGGATAATTCTAATGAAAAACTGTTTTTT.

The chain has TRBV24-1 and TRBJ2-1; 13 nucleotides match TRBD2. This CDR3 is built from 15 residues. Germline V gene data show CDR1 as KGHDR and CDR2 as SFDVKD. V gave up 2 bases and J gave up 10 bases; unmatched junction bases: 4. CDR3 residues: CATSDSGLAGEEQFF. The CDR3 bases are TGTGCCACCAGTGATTCCGGACTAGCGGGAGAAGAGCAGTTCTTC.

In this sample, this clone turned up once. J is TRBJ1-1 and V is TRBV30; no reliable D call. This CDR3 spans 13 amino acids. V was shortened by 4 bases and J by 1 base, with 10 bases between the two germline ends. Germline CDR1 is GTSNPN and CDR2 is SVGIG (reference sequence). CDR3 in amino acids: CAWNEQQNTEAFF. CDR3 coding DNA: TGTGCCTGGAACGAACAGCAGAACACTGAAGCTTTCTTT.

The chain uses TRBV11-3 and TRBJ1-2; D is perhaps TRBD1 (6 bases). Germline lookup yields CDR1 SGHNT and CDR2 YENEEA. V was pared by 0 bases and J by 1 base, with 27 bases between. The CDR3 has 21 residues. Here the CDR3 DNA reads TGTGCCAGCAGCTTAGAACCGCCAGGCAGGGGACCTTTCAACGTTAACTATGGCTACACCTTC. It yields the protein CASSLEPPGRGPFNVNYGYTF.